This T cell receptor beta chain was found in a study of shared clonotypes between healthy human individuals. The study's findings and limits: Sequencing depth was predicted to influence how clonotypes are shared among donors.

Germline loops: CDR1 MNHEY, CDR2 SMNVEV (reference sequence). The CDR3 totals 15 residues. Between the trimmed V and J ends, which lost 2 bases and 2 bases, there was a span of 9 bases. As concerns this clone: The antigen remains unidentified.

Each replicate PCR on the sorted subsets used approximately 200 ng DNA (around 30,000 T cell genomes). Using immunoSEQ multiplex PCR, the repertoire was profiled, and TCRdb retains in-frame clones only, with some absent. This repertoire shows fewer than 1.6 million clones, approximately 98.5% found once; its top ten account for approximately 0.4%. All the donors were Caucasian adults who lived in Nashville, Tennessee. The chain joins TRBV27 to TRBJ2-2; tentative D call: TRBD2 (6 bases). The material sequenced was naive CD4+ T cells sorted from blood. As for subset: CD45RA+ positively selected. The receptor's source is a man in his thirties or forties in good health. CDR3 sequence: CASSLMAGNTGELFF. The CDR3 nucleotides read TGTGCCAGCAGTTTAATGGCGGGAAACACCGGGGAGCTGTTTTTT.